This T cell receptor beta chain was profiled in a study of shared clonotypes between healthy human individuals. Details on this clone: Its antigen is not identified.

Method: immunoSEQ multiplex PCR; TCRdb's copy keeps in-frame clones and lacks some. Of fewer than 2.5 million clones listed, 90% to 95% are singletons. Study conclusions and caveats: Clonotypes shared by all four donors outscored non-shared clonotypes in generation probability.

Germline loops: CDR1 SGHRS, CDR2 YFSETQ. The CDR3 consists of 12 residues. Deletions cut 4 bases from V and 12 bases from J, with 14 bases between. The sequencing input was naive CD4+ T cells from PBMCs. The subset is: CD45RA+ positively selected. The chain couples TRBV5-1 to TRBJ2-1; D tentatively reads TRBD1 or TRBD2 (6 bases each). The sequence came from a man aged 18 to 30 in good health. Some clones in this sample may be carry-over from other donors' samples. The CDR3 loop reads CASSPEGGAQFF. The CDR3 nucleotides read TGCGCCAGCAGCCCCGAGGGGGGCGCGCAGTTCTTC.